The rows below give T cell receptor beta chains drawn from one sample of a study of cytomegalovirus exposure and HLA in healthy donors. The method was immunoSEQ multiplex PCR; TCRdb's version includes in-frame clones alone and lacks a portion of them. The table has around 250,000 clones, approximately 81% seen once; the top ten hold around 8%. The sample taken for sequencing was PBMCs. The source of these receptors is a woman aged 60-75 years in good health and CMV-seropositive. Both conserved end residues are part of each CDR3. A D gene is named only where the DNA matches it firmly. Not all rows give a size; the values are once, few, many and, for expanded clones, a class.

j_gene | abundance | d_gene | v_gene | CDR3nt | CDR3aa
TRBJ2-4 | - | - | TRBV5-3 | TGTGCCAGCCCCGACAGTCACGAAAACATTCAGTACTTC | CASPDSHENIQYF
TRBJ2-7 | - | TRBD2 | TRBV30 | TGTGCCTGGAGTGGGTCTAGCGGGATACCCTACGAGCAGTACTTC | CAWSGSSGIPYEQYF
TRBJ2-1 | - | TRBD1 | TRBV9 | TGTGCCAGCAGCATTGGGACAGAAGCCTACAATGAGCAGTTCTTC | CASSIGTEAYNEQFF
TRBJ2-7 | - | - | TRBV29-1 | TGCAGCGTTGGGGGACTGGCTCTTGACGAGCAGTACTTC | CSVGGLALDEQYF
TRBJ1-4 | - | - | TRBV6-1 | TGTGCCAGCAGTGTCGGACAGAATCTGGAAAAACTGTTTTTT | CASSVGQNLEKLFF
TRBJ2-7 | - | TRBD2 | TRBV6-5 | TGTGCCAGCAGGAGCGGGAGGTCCTACGAGCAGTACTTC | CASRSGRSYEQYF
TRBJ2-1 | few | - | TRBV27 | TGTGCCAGCAGTTTCCGAGGCCTCTTAGGAGGCAATGAGCAGTTCTTC | CASSFRGLLGGNEQFF
TRBJ2-7 | few | - | TRBV28 | TGTGCCAGCACGGGCAGGGTCTACGAGCAGTACTTC | CASTGRVYEQYF
TRBJ1-2 | - | TRBD1 | TRBV27 | TGTGCCAGCAGTAAGACAGGGGCGCTTAACTATGGCTACACCTTC | CASSKTGALNYGYTF
TRBJ1-1 | - | - | TRBV5-5 | TGTGCCAGCAGCTTGGCGGTCGGGAGGACTGAAGCTTTCTTT | CASSLAVGRTEAFF
TRBJ1-1 | once | TRBD1 | TRBV7-9 | TGTGCCAGCAGCCCTGACAGGGGGAACACTGAAGCTTTCTTT | CASSPDRGNTEAFF
TRBJ1-4 | - | TRBD1 | TRBV5-6 | TGTGCCAGCAGCTTGCAAACGGGACAGGGGACACGGGAGGAAAAACTGTTTTTT | CASSLQTGQGTREEKLFF
TRBJ2-2 | few | - | TRBV5-1 | TGCGCCTCCCGTGGGGCCCCTGGGAACACCGGGGAGCTGTTTTTT | CASRGAPGNTGELFF
TRBJ2-7 | - | TRBD2 | TRBV5-4 | TGTGCCAGCAGCTTGCGACTAGCGGGAGGGTTAAACGAGCAGTACTTC | CASSLRLAGGLNEQYF
TRBJ2-2 | - | - | TRBV11-1 | TGTGCCAGCAGCTTAGCGGGAGGGAACACCGGGGAGCTGTTTTTT | CASSLAGGNTGELFF
TRBJ2-7 | - | - | TRBV7-9 | TGTGCCAGCAGCTTAGACACGCCCTACGAGCAGTACTTC | CASSLDTPYEQYF
TRBJ2-1 | - | - | TRBV2 | TGTGCCAGCAGTGAATTTCTTGAGGACAATGAGCAGTTCTTC | CASSEFLEDNEQFF
TRBJ1-4 | few | TRBD1 | TRBV29-1 | TGCAGCGTTGAGAGTCAGGGGGCCGAAAAACTGTTTTTT | CSVESQGAEKLFF
TRBJ2-5 | - | TRBD2 | TRBV2 | TGTACCAGCTGGAGCGGGAGTCCTGAGACCCAGTACTTC | CTSWSGSPETQYF
TRBJ1-1 | - | - | TRBV10-3 | TGTGCCATCGCGGCTCGAGACACTGAAGCTTTCTTT | CAIAARDTEAFF
TRBJ1-5 | - | - | TRBV25-1 | TGTGCCAGCAGTGATTCCTCCAGGGGAGGGAATCAGCCCCAGCATTTT | CASSDSSRGGNQPQHF
TRBJ2-3 | once | - | TRBV28 | TGTGCCAGCAGTCCCCCCTTGACAGGAACTAGCACAGATACGCAGTATTTT | CASSPPLTGTSTDTQYF
TRBJ2-1 | - | - | TRBV25-1 | TGTGCCAGCAGTAAACAGGCCCCTACCTACAATGAGCAGTTCTTC | CASSKQAPTYNEQFF
TRBJ1-6 | - | - | TRBV30 | TGTGCCTGGTCCCCCTCAAGGACTGATCGGACCCTCCACTTT | CAWSPSRTDRTLHF